The 30 T cell receptor beta chains presented below share a single source sample, sequenced in a study of T cell responses to AZD1222 COVID-19 vaccine. Sequenced by immunoSEQ multiplex PCR; TCRdb stores in-frame clones only, minus some. The sample contains 90,000 to 150,000 clones, 80% to 90% of which appear only once. Sequences were derived from peripheral blood, sampled on day 0 of AZD1222 vaccination. All receptors come from an adult in good health.

The V and J genes are TRBV28 and TRBJ2-7, with D possibly TRBD1 on 5 matching bases. Deletions cut 6 bases from V and 7 bases from J, with 19 bases between. This CDR3 is built from 14 residues. Per the germline V gene, CDR1 is MDHEN and CDR2 is SYDVKM. CDR3 amino acids: CASSPAGNNREQYF. The CDR3 DNA reads TGTGCCAGCAGCCCCGCAGGGAACAATCGAGAGCAGTACTTC.

This clone occurred once. The chain employs TRBV29-1 and TRBJ2-1; TRBD2 aligns across 12 bases. The CDR3 is 13 amino acids. The J segment lost 9 bases and the V segment lost 4 bases, leaving 4 bases of the junction unmatched. Germline CDR1 is SQVTM and CDR2 is ANQGSEA. In DNA, the CDR3 is TGCAGCGTTGCGACTAGCGGGAGTCGTGAGCAGTTCTTC. It translates to CSVATSGSREQFF.

The J gene is TRBJ2-2, the V gene TRBV11-2, with D unclear. V lost 6 bases and J lost 1, with 21 bases in between. Germline-derived CDR1 and CDR2 are SGHAT and FQNNGV. This CDR3 contains 18 residues. The CDR3 DNA follows: TGTGCCAGCAGGTCTTACGCCTTTCGCGGTGAGAACACCGGGGAGCTGTTTTTT. Its translation: CASRSYAFRGENTGELFF.

V gene TRBV16 combines with J gene TRBJ2-1; D gene uncertain. Germline CDR1 and CDR2: KGHSY and FQNENV. The CDR3 spans 11 residues. Trimming stripped 2 bases from V and 6 bases from J, with 2 bases between. CDR3 DNA sequence: TGTGCCAGCAGCCAAAGCAATGAGCAGTTCTTC. Protein product: CASSQSNEQFF.

The chain uses TRBV3-1 (or the pseudogene TRBV3-2) and TRBJ2-5; D tentatively fits TRBD1 or TRBD2 (7 bases each). Looked up from germline, CDR1 is LGHDT and CDR2 is YNNKEL (reference sequence). V was clipped by 2 bases and J by 5 bases, with 18 bases between them. This CDR3 has 16 residues. CDR3 region: CASSQFRTRGRETQYF. The DNA of the CDR3 is TGTGCCAGCAGCCAATTCAGGACTAGGGGGCGGGAGACCCAGTACTTC.

The CDR3 spells CASSLEGVGSGAQYF. The CDR3 DNA is TGTGCCAGCAGCTTGGAAGGGGTGGGGAGTGGGGCCCAGTACTTC. The V gene is TRBV5-4, the J gene TRBJ2-5; D could derive from TRBD1 or TRBD2 (5 bases each). The CDR3 runs to 15 residues. From germline, CDR1 is SGHNT and CDR2 YYREEE (reference sequence). With 0 bases removed from V and 9 bases from J, the gap between germline ends came to 18 bases.

This clone was observed once. J is TRBJ1-6 and V is TRBV19; no clear D gene. This CDR3 is built from 12 residues. CDR1 is LNHDA, CDR2 SQIVND, per germline (reference sequence). Between the trimmed V and J ends, which lost 8 bases and 9 bases, there was a span of 11 bases. CDR3 nucleotides: TGTGCCAGTGGTCACCGAGGTTCACCCCTCCACTTT. Its translation is CASGHRGSPLHF.

The chain joins TRBV3-1 (or the pseudogene TRBV3-2) to TRBJ1-2; TRBD1 might be the D (6 bases). This CDR3 spans 14 amino acids. Germline V gene data show CDR1 as LGHDT and CDR2 as YNNKEL (reference sequence). Trimming removed 3 bases from V and 4 bases from J, with 12 bases in between. CDR3 nucleotides: TGTGCCAGCAGCCAGGGGGGCAACACCTATGGCTACACCTTC. It yields the protein CASSQGGNTYGYTF.

J is TRBJ1-3 and V is TRBV6-5; 10 nucleotides line up with TRBD1. The V segment lost 4 bases and the J segment 5 bases; nucleotides outside the gene matches: 2. The CDR3 sequence is 14 residues long. The germline CDR1 and CDR2 sequences are MNHEY and SVGAGI. Written as DNA, the CDR3 is TGTGCCAGCAGTTTGGGACAGGGGAGAAACACCATATATTTT. Protein sequence: CASSLGQGRNTIYF.

The CDR3, as DNA: TGCAGCGTCGACTTGAAGGGCGGAAAAGGAGCTTTCTTT. The encoded protein is CSVDLKGGKGAFF. V and J are TRBV29-1 and TRBJ1-1, with D unclear. V lost 6 bases to trimming and J lost 10 bases, with 21 bases between them. The CDR3 covers 13 residues. Per germline, CDR1 SQVTM and CDR2 ANQGSEA.

This chain connects TRBV28 to TRBJ1-4; TRBD1 aligns across 9 bases. This CDR3 is 15 amino acids long. CDR1 and CDR2 from the germline V gene are MDHEN and SYDVKM. The V and J ends lost 5 bases and 2 bases, in that order; junction bases with no gene match: 3. CDR3 protein: CASSRDRGTNEKLFF. The DNA of the CDR3 is TGTGCCAGCAGTAGAGACAGGGGGACTAATGAAAAACTGTTTTTT.

V usage is TRBV5-1 and J usage is TRBJ1-5, with D hard to call. Germline values: CDR1 SGHRS, CDR2 YFSETQ. The V and J ends lost 2 bases and 0 bases respectively, with 9 bases between them. This CDR3 has 15 residues. CDR3 loop: CASSFDPNSNQPQHF. The CDR3 region has the DNA TGCGCCAGCAGCTTCGATCCAAATAGCAATCAGCCCCAGCATTTT.

This chain uses TRBV28 with TRBJ1-2; possible D gene TRBD1, 5 bases. The germline gives CDR1 MDHEN, CDR2 SYDVKM. The CDR3 spans 14 residues. The V and J ends lost 5 bases and 8 bases respectively, with 18 bases between them. In nucleotides, the CDR3 is TGTGCCAGCAGTCGTCCCGGGACTATTGGCGGCTACACCTTC. Its protein product is CASSRPGTIGGYTF.

CDR3 sequence (DNA): TGTGCCAGCAGCCCTCCTAAGGCCAATGAGCAGTTCTTC. Protein: CASSPPKANEQFF. This chain connects TRBV3-1 (or the pseudogene TRBV3-2) to TRBJ2-1; D not certain. Germline V gene lookup returns CDR1 LGHDT and CDR2 YNNKEL (reference sequence). V gave up 4 bases and J gave up 6 bases, with 10 bases separating them. The CDR3 has 13 amino acids.

This chain joins TRBV6-2 or TRBV6-3 and TRBJ2-1; D unresolved. Germline CDR1 is MNHEY and CDR2 is SVGEGT. Trimming left V 0 bases short and J 9 bases short, with 15 bases between. The CDR3 totals 15 residues. Here the CDR3 reads CASSYSPVSKVEQFF. The CDR3 DNA follows: TGTGCCAGCAGTTACTCGCCAGTCTCAAAGGTTGAGCAGTTCTTC.

This clone turned up a few times. The V gene is TRBV5-1, the J gene TRBJ2-7, with D possibly being TRBD1 or TRBD2 (5 bases each). V was shortened by 4 bases and J by 4 bases, with 21 bases between the two germline ends. Looked up from germline, CDR1 is SGHRS and CDR2 is YFSETQ. This CDR3 has 16 residues. In nucleotides, the CDR3 is TGCGCCAGCAGCAAACTCGGGACGGATGGACAATACGAGCAGTACTTC. Encoded protein: CASSKLGTDGQYEQYF.

This clone was seen only a few times. The sample holds other DNA sequences that translate to the same CDR3. The chain employs TRBV4-1 and TRBJ1-4, with a weak D call TRBD1 (6 bases). CDR1 is MGHRA and CDR2 is YSYEKL in the germline V gene. Trimming pared 0 bases from V and 8 bases from J, leaving 25 bases between. The CDR3 runs to 19 residues. The CDR3 reads CASSQDWLRGAGVSEKLFF. The DNA for the CDR3 is TGCGCCAGCAGCCAAGATTGGTTACGGGGGGCGGGGGTGAGCGAAAAACTGTTTTTT.

As to this clone: At one of its ends the junction is not consistent with the germline gene, which may arise from a read error. CDR3 coding DNA: TGTGCCAGCAGCCCAGGGGTCTACCAGGAGACCCAGTACTTC. Protein sequence: CASSPGVYQETQYF. The rearrangement joins TRBV7-2 to TRBJ2-5; TRBD1 might be the D (6 bases). Germline CDR1 is SGHTA and CDR2 is FQGNSA. The CDR3 length is 14 residues.

The chain joins TRBV2 to TRBJ1-6; 9 positions agree with TRBD1. The CDR3 totals 14 residues. Germline CDR1 SNHLY, CDR2 FYNNEI. The trim removed 6 bases at V and 9 bases at J, leaving 6 bases unmatched. CDR3 sequence: CASRTGTGRSPLHF. The CDR3 nucleotides read TGTGCCAGCAGAACCGGGACAGGGCGTTCACCCCTCCACTTT.

The chain has TRBV4-1 and TRBJ1-4; D may be TRBD1 (6 bases). The CDR3 is made up of 18 amino acids. CDR1 is MGHRA and CDR2 is YSYEKL in the germline V gene. The ends were cut back, 1 base at V and 0 bases at J, with 15 bases in the middle. The CDR3 region is CASSQAPRGGSTNEKLFF. DNA for the CDR3: TGCGCCAGCAGCCAAGCGCCTCGAGGGGGGTCAACTAATGAAAAACTGTTTTTT.

This clone appeared a few times. The chain recombines TRBV4-1 with TRBJ1-1; D possibly corresponds to TRBD1 (5 bases). CDR3 size: 15 residues. CDR1 is MGHRA, CDR2 YSYEKL, per germline. V lost 2 bases, J lost 1 base, and 11 bases lay in between. The CDR3 DNA sequence: TGCGCCAGCAGCCAACTAGGCAGGGCGAACACTGAAGCTTTCTTT. Translation: CASSQLGRANTEAFF.

V and J are TRBV11-2 and TRBJ1-1; 7 nucleotides match TRBD1. There are 12 residues in the CDR3. V gave up 8 bases and J gave up 9 bases; unmatched junction bases: 9. CDR1 and CDR2 (germline): SGHAT, FQNNGV. CDR3 DNA: TGTGCCAGCGGGGGGACAGTTGGTAAAGCTTTCTTT. Translated: CASGGTVGKAFF.

The rearrangement uses TRBV7-2 and TRBJ2-7; 7 nucleotides agree with TRBD2. The CDR3 runs to 15 residues. V shed 1 base, J shed 3 bases, and the junction held 6 bases outside the gene matches. CDR1 and CDR2 (germline): SGHTA, FQGNSA. CDR3 sequence: CASSLVGTGGYEQYF. The CDR3, as DNA: TGTGCCAGCAGCTTAGTGGGTACGGGGGGCTACGAGCAGTACTTC.

The genes are TRBV11-3 and TRBJ2-1, with D unresolved. CDR3 length: 13 residues. Germline loops: CDR1 SGHNT, CDR2 YENEEA. The V end was cut by 6 bases, the J end by 6 bases, with 12 bases between. The CDR3 nucleotides are TGTGCCAGCAGTCGCGGCAGCTCCAATGAGCAGTTCTTC. This translates into CASSRGSSNEQFF.

The chain recombines TRBV11-2 with TRBJ1-4, with D possibly being TRBD1 (6 bases). The CDR3 length is 15 residues. Deletions cut 3 bases from V and 7 bases from J, with 15 bases between. Looked up from germline, CDR1 is SGHAT and CDR2 is FQNNGV. The chain's CDR3 is CASSLGHLVGEKLFF. DNA for the CDR3: TGTGCCAGCAGCTTGGGACACCTTGTCGGTGAAAAACTGTTTTTT.

The chain is built from TRBV24-1 and TRBJ2-1; TRBD1 matches 9 bases. Germline-derived CDR1 and CDR2 are KGHDR and SFDVKD. This CDR3 spans 17 amino acids. After removal of 4 bases from V and 5 bases from J, the junction contained 11 bases not matched to a gene. Here the CDR3 DNA reads TGTGCCACCAGTGACCCTGCCGGGACAGGGAACGACAATGAGCAGTTCTTC. Protein product: CATSDPAGTGNDNEQFF.

This chain links TRBV2 with TRBJ1-5, with D perhaps matching TRBD1 (5 bases). Between the trimmed V and J ends, which lost 6 bases and 1 base, there was a span of 16 bases. Germline V gene sequence: CDR1 SNHLY, CDR2 FYNNEI. This CDR3 region has 16 residues. Here the CDR3 DNA reads TGTGCCAGCAGCCAAAGACTGGGGGAGAGCAATCAGCCCCAGCATTTT. It codes for CASSQRLGESNQPQHF.

CDR3 amino acids: CASSFGGIAKNIQYF. In nucleotides, the CDR3 is TGTGCCAGCAGCTTTGGGGGGATAGCCAAAAACATTCAGTACTTC. V usage is TRBV7-2 and J usage is TRBJ2-4; maybe TRBD2 (6 bases). Trimming stripped 3 bases from V and 0 bases from J, with 9 bases between. There are 15 residues in the CDR3. Germline CDR1 SGHTA, CDR2 FQGNSA. The full variable domain, its missing parts supplied by reference TRBV7-2 and TRBJ2-4, is GAGVSQSPSNKVTEKGKDVELRCDPISGHTALYWYRQSLGQGLEFLIYFQGNSAPDKSGLPSDRFSAERTGGSVSTLTIQRTQQEDSAVYLCASSFGGIAKNIQYFGAGTRLSVL.

This clone was counted only a few times. The V and J genes are TRBV20-1 and TRBJ2-1, with D unresolved. V dropped 3 bases and J dropped 8 bases, with 8 bases sitting between them. Germline V gene data show CDR1 as DFQATT and CDR2 as SNEGSKA (reference sequence). The CDR3 is 11 residues long. Written as DNA, the CDR3 is TGCAGTGCTAGCGGGTTCGATGAGCAGTTCTTC. Its protein is CSASGFDEQFF.

The chain is built from TRBV28 and TRBJ2-1; the match to TRBD2 covers 8 bases. This CDR3 contains 19 residues. Germline V lookup: CDR1 MDHEN, CDR2 SYDVKM. With 2 bases clipped from V and 0 bases from J, the junction kept 12 bases outside the gene matches. Here the CDR3 DNA reads TGTGCCAGCAGTTTAAGCAGACAGACGGCGGGGGGCTCCTACAATGAGCAGTTCTTC. Translating gives CASSLSRQTAGGSYNEQFF.